This section outlines one TCR beta chain sequence together with its context. No cognate antigen has been identified for it. Base qualities are not at hand, and no much larger clone is one base apart. This sample stems from a study of PD-L1 blockade in urothelial cancer (dated 2017 in TCRdb). Regarding the study in general: Therapy was started around 2014 for all patients, and atezolizumab 1,200 mg was administered intravenously every 3 weeks. An ECOG performance status of 0 or 1 was recorded for the patients, and 0 to 3 prior chemotherapy regimens had been received by the patients. Durable clinical benefit was achieved by nine patients but not by the remaining 20. Durable clinical benefit meant progression-free survival longer than 6 months, and TCR features were also tested against progression-free and overall survival. Blood samples gave a median of about 130,000 T cells and tens of thousands of unique TCRs, with a median clonality of 0.080. Somatic, immune and clinical correlates of response to PD-L1 blockade with atezolizumab in urothelial cancer were the focus of an exploratory multi-omic analysis. Pretreatment blood TCR-seq was available for around 29 patients, at least one posttreatment blood collection was obtained for approximately 24 patients, and tumor TCR-seq was available for approximately 24 patients. Blood samples were analyzed at two time points: 3 weeks after treatment start (second dose) and 6 weeks after treatment start. TCR sequencing covered pretreatment tumor samples and matched, serially collected peripheral blood taken before and after atezolizumab treatment. About 90% of the 29 patients were identified as males with urothelial cancer of bladder origin, and a prior smoking history was reported by 18 of 29 patients. In the same patients who had TCR sequencing, pretreatment tumors also underwent whole exome sequencing and RNA sequencing. Results the study describes overall, beyond this receptor: A pretreatment peripheral blood TCR clonality below the median was linked to improved progression-free and overall survival. Patients with durable benefit showed greater expansion of tumor-associated TCR clones in peripheral blood 3 weeks after starting treatment (n of about 21, p = 0.022). Because the sample size was small (n ≈ 27) and many exploratory analyses were performed, the results are intended to be hypothesis-generating.

The cohort included about 27 patients with locally advanced or metastatic urothelial carcinoma who were treated at Memorial Sloan Kettering on a trial protocol. Peripheral blood mononuclear cells were collected pretreatment and during treatment, with between 1 and 8 total time points obtained per patient. The Qiagen DNeasy Blood extraction kit was used to purify genomic DNA from total PBMCs and from tumor samples. PBMCs were collected pretreatment and during treatment, and were isolated and stored as previously described. Synthetic TCR analog templates were spiked into each PCR so that absolute template abundance could be estimated from read counts. The immunoSEQ assay used bias-controlled V and J gene primers to amplify TCRbeta CDR3 regions from genomic DNA. Sequencing of rearranged TCRbeta segments was done at approximately 20X coverage. In the source study's methods: Sequencing errors were corrected by clustering and CDR3s were annotated against IMGT to assign V, D and J genes. Out-of-frame and stop-codon sequences were excluded, and only productive TCRbeta rearrangements were used in downstream analyses. To compute clonality, Shannon entropy was normalized by the log of the number of unique productive sequences and then subtracted from one. Clones differing between time points or between blood and tumor were identified by Fisher's exact test with Benjamini-Hochberg correction at adjusted p below 0.01. TCRdb retrieved this table from immuneACCESS and kept in-frame rearrangements only. Not all clones are present; in checked studies, unresolved V genes account for under half, and no reason is known for the remainder. From that table come the V and J calls and clone size; the DNA was used to work out D and trimming. The sample table lists 55,000 or so clones, under 90% of them with a count of one. The top ten hold about 5.3% of the sample.

The receptor was derived from a man in his forties or fifties with urothelial cancer. Sequenced material: PBMCs, taken around atezolizumab (anti-PD-L1) treatment.

CDR3 protein: CASSVGQYYTF. At the DNA level, the sequence is TGTGCCAGCAGCGTAGGTCAGTACTACACCTTC. The rearranged segments are TRBV9 and TRBJ1-2; no D segment can be confidently identified. The CDR3 numbers 11 residues from cysteine through phenylalanine. The retained sequence is limited to the CDR3, 33 bases, with the frame set at the first base. V is reduced by 0 bases and J by 10 bases, leaving a spacing of 7 bases between them. Based on the germline V gene, the CDR1 and CDR2 sequences are SGDLS and YYNGEE.